The entry below gives a single TCR beta chain sequence along with its context. One entry per CDR3 protein results from TCRdb running MiXCR on the RACE reads. Among 250,000 to 300,000 distinct CDR3 sequences listed, about 7.7% were seen once. The sample originates from a study of human T cells and chemical hapten exposure. The CDR3 has 13 amino acids. CDR1 MNHEY and CDR2 SVGAGI come from the germline V gene. Unmatched junction bases numbered 5, after V lost 4 bases and J lost 7 bases. As for time point: pre-sensitization, week 0. Described treatment: therapeutic diphenylcyclopropenone sensitization with weekly scalp DPC.

The source material was whole blood, sampled in connection with sensitization to the hapten diphenylcyclopropenone (DPC). This clonotype was obtained from a man between 18 and 35 years old with alopecia areata. Some clones in this sample may be carry-over from other donors' samples. The V call is TRBV6-5, the J call TRBJ1-2, with TRBD1 identical over 8 bases. The CDR3 bases are TGTGCCAGCAGTTTCCAGGGGGCGCCTGGCTACACCTTC. Its translation is CASSFQGAPGYTF.